This T cell receptor beta chain was found in a study of CXCR4 blockade with PD-1 therapy in pancreatic cancer (dated by TCRdb to about 2019). Turning to the overall study: Multiplex immunohistochemistry and TCRbeta immunosequencing of resected pancreatic ductal adenocarcinoma were combined in the study with ex vivo slice culture in which PD-1 and CXCR4 blockade were tested. Two geographically distinct regions were TCR-sequenced from each of 6 tumors to assess intratumoral heterogeneity. Overall study outcomes, separate from this receptor: A strong correlation was found between amino acid clone frequency and the number of distinct nucleotide rearrangements encoding each amino acid clone, suggesting convergent selection by common tumor antigens. Tumors showed clonal expansion, with mean productive clonality 0.14 versus 0.05 in healthy blood, but clonality did not correlate with survival. Because only TCRbeta chains were sequenced, true antigen-specificity overlap of convergent dominant clones was left unconfirmed pending paired alpha-beta single-cell sequencing.

The archived tumor blocks were obtained from patients to whom no neoadjuvant therapy had been administered before resection. In the preserved-tissue arm, the study used about 31 surgical resection samples taken from 24 pancreatic ductal adenocarcinoma patients who had not previously been treated. For the resection arm, ten 5-micron curls of FFPE tumor adjacent to the multiplex immunohistochemistry slide were used for DNA extraction. A word on this clone: Its cognate antigen has yet to be identified. No much larger clone exists at a distance of one base, and base qualities are not known.

TCRbeta CDR3 regions were immunosequenced from extracted DNA using the immunoSEQ Assay at Adaptive Biotechnologies. In the source study's methods: To measure the absolute abundance of each unique TCRbeta CDR3, the sequences were collapsed and filtered. Clonality, calculated using only productive in-frame rearrangements, was defined as 1 minus Pielou's evenness. Regional overlap tracked the top 100 nucleotide rearrangements across paired samples, with Morisita index comparing paired versus unrelated samples. The immunoSEQ Rearrangement Details tool was used to assess convergence of nucleotide rearrangements onto identical amino acid sequences. As stored in TCRdb, this immuneACCESS dataset retains in-frame rearrangements with V and J assigned. A fraction of the clones does not appear; measured against another copy, unresolved V genes explain less than half of the discrepancy, and the remainder lacks a known reason. Clone size and the V and J calls come from that table; the DNA yielded D and trimming. The sample contains about 5,200 clones, roughly 50% of them found a single time. The ten largest make up about 7.5% of the sample.

The CDR3 contains 18 residues, cysteine and phenylalanine counted. The kept DNA is CDR3 alone, 54 bases in frame from the first base. From a lookup of the germline V gene, CDR1 and CDR2 are MNHGY and SAAAGT. Unmatched junction bases come to 15, with V trimmed by 5 bases and J by 5 bases. The clonotype originates from a human donor with pancreatic ductal adenocarcinoma. The V and J segments used are TRBV6-8 and TRBJ2-7, and 13 junction bases match TRBD2. Source material: tumor tissue. For the CDR3, the sequence is CASSAPTSGRTLANEQYF. The bases are TGTGCCAGCAGTGCCCCGACTAGCGGGAGGACCCTCGCCAACGAGCAGTACTTC.